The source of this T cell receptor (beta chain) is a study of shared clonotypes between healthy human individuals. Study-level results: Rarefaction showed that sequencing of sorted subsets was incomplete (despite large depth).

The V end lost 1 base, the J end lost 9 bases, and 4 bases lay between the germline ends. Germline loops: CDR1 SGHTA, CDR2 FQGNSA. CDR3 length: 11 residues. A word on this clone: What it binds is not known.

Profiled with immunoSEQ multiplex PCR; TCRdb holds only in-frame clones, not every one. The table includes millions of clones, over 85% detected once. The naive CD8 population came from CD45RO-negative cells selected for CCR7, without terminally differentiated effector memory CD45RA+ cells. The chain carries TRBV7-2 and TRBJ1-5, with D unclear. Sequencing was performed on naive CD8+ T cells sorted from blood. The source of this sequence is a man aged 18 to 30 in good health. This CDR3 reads CASSLGGPQHF. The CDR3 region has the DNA TGTGCCAGCAGCTTAGGCGGGCCCCAGCATTTT.